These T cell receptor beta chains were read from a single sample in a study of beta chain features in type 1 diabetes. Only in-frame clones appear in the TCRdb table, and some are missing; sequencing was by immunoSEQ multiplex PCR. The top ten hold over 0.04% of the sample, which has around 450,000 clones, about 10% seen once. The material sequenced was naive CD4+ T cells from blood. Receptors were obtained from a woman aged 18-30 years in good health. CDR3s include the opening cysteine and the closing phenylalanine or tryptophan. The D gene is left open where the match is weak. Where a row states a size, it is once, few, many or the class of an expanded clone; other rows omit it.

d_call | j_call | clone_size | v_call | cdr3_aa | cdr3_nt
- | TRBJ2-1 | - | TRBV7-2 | CASSSRRGREQFF | TGTGCCAGCAGCTCACGCCGGGGGAGGGAGCAGTTCTTC
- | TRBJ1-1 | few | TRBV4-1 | CASSQEIGYRRAFF | TGCGCCAGCAGCCAAGAGATCGGGTACCGGCGGGCTTTCTTT
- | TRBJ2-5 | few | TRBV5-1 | CASSLMWGGEETQYF | TGCGCCAGCAGCTTGATGTGGGGCGGCGAGGAGACCCAGTACTTC
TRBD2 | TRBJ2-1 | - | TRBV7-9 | CASSLVTSGVQFF | TGTGCCAGCAGCTTAGTAACTAGCGGAGTGCAGTTCTTC
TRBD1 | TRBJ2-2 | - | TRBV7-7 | CASSPTGWNTGELFF | TGTGCCAGCAGCCCGACAGGGTGGAACACCGGGGAGCTGTTTTTT
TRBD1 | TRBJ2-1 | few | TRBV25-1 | CASSESPGQEAHNEQFF | TGTGCCAGCAGTGAATCGCCAGGACAGGAGGCACACAATGAGCAGTTCTTC
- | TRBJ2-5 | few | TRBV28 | CASSFGVETQYF | TGTGCCAGCAGTTTCGGTGTGGAGACCCAGTACTTC
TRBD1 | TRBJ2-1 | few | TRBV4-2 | CASSQEGSGQSYNEQFF | TGTGCCAGCAGCCAAGAAGGATCGGGACAGAGCTACAATGAGCAGTTCTTC
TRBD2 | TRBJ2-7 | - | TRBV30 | CAWSVYTSGVSEQYF | TGTGCCTGGAGTGTTTATACTAGCGGGGTTTCCGAGCAGTACTTC
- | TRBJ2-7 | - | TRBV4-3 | CASSQDPGDNSYEQYF | TGCGCCAGCAGCCAAGATCCCGGGGACAACTCCTACGAGCAGTACTTC
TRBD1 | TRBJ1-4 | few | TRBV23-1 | CATNYRGPNEKLFF | TGCGCCACCAACTACAGGGGGCCCAATGAAAAACTGTTTTTT
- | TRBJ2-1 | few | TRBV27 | CASSPRGGGEQFF | TGTGCCAGCAGCCCCAGAGGGGGAGGTGAGCAGTTCTTC
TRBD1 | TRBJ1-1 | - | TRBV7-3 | CASSFNRQGPTEAFF | TGTGCCAGCAGCTTCAATCGACAGGGGCCCACTGAAGCTTTCTTT
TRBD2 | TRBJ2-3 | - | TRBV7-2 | CASSLGRRGVLSTDTQYF | TGTGCCAGCAGCTTAGGCAGGCGGGGGGTCCTGAGCACAGATACGCAGTATTTT
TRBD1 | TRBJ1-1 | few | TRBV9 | CASGGGQGPAFF | TGTGCCAGCGGCGGGGGACAGGGTCCGGCTTTCTTT
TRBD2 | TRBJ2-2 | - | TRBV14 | CASSQRQGLTTGELFF | TGTGCCAGCAGCCAACGGCAGGGACTAACAACCGGGGAGCTGTTTTTT
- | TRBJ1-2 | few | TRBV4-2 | CASSQAGFPNYGYTF | TGTGCCAGCAGCCAAGCGGGGTTTCCTAACTATGGCTACACCTTC
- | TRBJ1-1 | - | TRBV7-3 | CASSFGRTTEAFF | TGTGCCAGCAGCTTTGGCAGGACGACTGAAGCTTTCTTT
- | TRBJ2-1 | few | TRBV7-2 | CASSLDGNYYNEQFF | TGTGCCAGCAGCTTAGACGGGAACTACTACAATGAGCAGTTCTTC
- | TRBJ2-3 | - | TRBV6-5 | CASSYKGDTQYF | TGTGCCAGCAGTTACAAGGGAGATACGCAGTATTTT
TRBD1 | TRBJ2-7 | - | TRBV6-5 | CATSQGYEQYF | TGTGCCACATCACAGGGGTACGAGCAGTACTTC
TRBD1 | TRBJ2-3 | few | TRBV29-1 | CSVGTGSTDTQYF | TGCAGCGTTGGGACAGGTAGCACAGATACGCAGTATTTT
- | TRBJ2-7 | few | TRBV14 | CASSQAGVYEQYF | TGTGCCAGCAGCCAAGCCGGGGTCTACGAGCAGTACTTC
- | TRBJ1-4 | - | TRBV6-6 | CVCQYGGSNEKLFF | TGCGTCTGTCAATACGGAGGATCAAATGAAAAACTGTTTTTT
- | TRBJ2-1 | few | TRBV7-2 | CASSIDLNNEQFF | TGTGCCAGCAGCATCGACTTGAACAATGAGCAGTTCTTC
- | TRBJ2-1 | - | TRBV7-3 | CASRTEALGNEQFF | TGTGCCAGCAGGACGGAAGCCCTGGGCAATGAGCAGTTCTTC
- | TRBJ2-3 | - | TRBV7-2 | CASSRSGFTDTQYF | TGTGCCAGCAGCCGATCGGGATTCACAGATACGCAGTATTTT
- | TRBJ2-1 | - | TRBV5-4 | CASRLYASIEQFF | TGTGCCAGCCGCCTTTACGCGAGCATTGAGCAGTTCTTC
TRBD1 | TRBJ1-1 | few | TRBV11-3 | CASSGQGNTEAFF | TGTGCCAGCAGCGGACAGGGGAACACTGAAGCTTTCTTT
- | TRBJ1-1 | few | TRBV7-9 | CAPKAEAFF | TGTGCCCCCAAGGCTGAAGCTTTCTTT
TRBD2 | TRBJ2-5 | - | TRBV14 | CASSYQTSGQETQYF | TGTGCCAGCAGCTACCAGACTAGCGGACAAGAGACCCAGTACTTC
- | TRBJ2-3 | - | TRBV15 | CATSRAYPEGPDTQYF | TGTGCCACCAGCAGAGCGTACCCGGAGGGTCCAGATACGCAGTATTTT
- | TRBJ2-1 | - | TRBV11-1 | CASSPEPVSWGNEQFF | TGTGCCAGCAGCCCCGAGCCAGTCTCCTGGGGCAATGAGCAGTTCTTC
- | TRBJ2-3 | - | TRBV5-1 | CASTEGTTDTQYF | TGCGCCAGCACTGAGGGGACCACAGATACGCAGTATTTT
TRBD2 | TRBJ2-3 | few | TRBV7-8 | CASRTKRDHTDTQYF | TGTGCCAGCAGAACAAAGCGGGATCACACAGATACGCAGTATTTT
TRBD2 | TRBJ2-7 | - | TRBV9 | CASSISAGGDYEQYF | TGTGCCAGCAGCATATCAGCGGGAGGGGATTACGAGCAGTACTTC
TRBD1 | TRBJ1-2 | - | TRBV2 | CASSTGTEYGYTF | TGTGCCAGCAGTACCGGGACAGAGTATGGCTACACCTTC
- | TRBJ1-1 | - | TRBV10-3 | CAISESSRGGTEAFF | TGTGCCATCAGTGAGTCGAGCAGGGGAGGTACTGAAGCTTTCTTT
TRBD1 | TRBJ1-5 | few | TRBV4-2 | CASSQRTGASNQPQHF | TGTGCCAGCAGCCAAAGGACAGGGGCTAGCAATCAGCCCCAGCATTTT
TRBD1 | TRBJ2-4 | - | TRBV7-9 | CASSARTGGVTWKYF | TGTGCCAGCAGCGCTAGGACAGGGGGCGTAACTTGGAAGTACTTC
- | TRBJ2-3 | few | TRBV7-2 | CASSLGVGLATDTQYF | TGTGCCAGCAGCTTAGGGGTGGGACTGGCAACAGATACGCAGTATTTT
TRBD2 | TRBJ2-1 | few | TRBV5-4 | CASSLTPLARTTGEQFF | TGTGCCAGCAGCTTAACTCCACTAGCGCGCACAACCGGGGAGCAGTTCTTC
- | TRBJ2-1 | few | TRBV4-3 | CASSQDVLGSEQFF | TGCGCCAGCAGCCAAGATGTTCTAGGATCTGAGCAGTTCTTC
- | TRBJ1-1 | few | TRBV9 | CASSVGGSVNTEAFF | TGTGCCAGCAGCGTAGGTGGCTCCGTCAACACTGAAGCTTTCTTT
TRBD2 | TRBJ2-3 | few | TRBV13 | CASSLIAGGPTDTQYF | TGTGCCAGCAGCCTTATAGCGGGAGGGCCCACAGATACGCAGTATTTT
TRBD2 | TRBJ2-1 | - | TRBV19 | CASGRAWNEQFF | TGTGCCAGTGGGAGGGCCTGGAATGAGCAGTTCTTC
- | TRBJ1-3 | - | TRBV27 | CASRRWGGVISGNTIYF | TGTGCCAGCAGACGTTGGGGAGGGGTAATCTCTGGAAACACCATATATTTT